Below, 25 T cell receptor beta chains from the same sample are listed, as sequenced in a study of T cell changes during pregnancy in multiple sclerosis. TCRdb's copy holds only in-frame clones and misses some; the assay was immunoSEQ multiplex PCR. This sample yields around 50,000 clones, of which roughly nine tenths are seen a single time; 8% to 9.5% belongs to the top ten. The specimen was CD8+ T cells from peripheral blood mononuclear cells, collected in the second trimester of pregnancy. All receptors come from a female donor with multiple sclerosis, enrolled in a pregnancy study.

The J gene is TRBJ2-7, the V gene TRBV7-8; 9 nucleotides match TRBD1. This CDR3 is built from 17 residues. CDR1 and CDR2 (germline): SGHVS, FQNEAQ. The V segment lost 5 bases and the J segment 0 bases; nucleotides outside the gene matches: 11. The CDR3: CASSRSSGTGSSYEQYF. CDR3 sequence (DNA): TGTGCCAGCAGCAGAAGTTCCGGGACAGGGAGCTCCTACGAGCAGTACTTC.

A remark on this clone: The junction shows a germline mismatch at one end, possibly a read error. The rearrangement uses TRBV7-7 and TRBJ2-1; maybe TRBD1 (5 bases). The CDR3 is made up of 15 amino acids. Germline V gives CDR1 SSHAT, CDR2 FNYEAQ (reference sequence). CDR3 bases: TGTGCTAGCAGCCCGGACACCTCCGTCTACAATGAGCAGTTCTTC. It translates to CASSPDTSVYNEQFF. Full variable domain (rest looked up from reference TRBV7-7 and TRBJ2-1): GAGVSQSPRYKVTKRGQDVTLRCDPISSHATLYWYQQALGQGPEFLTYFNYEAQPDKSGLPSDRFSAERPEGSISTLTIQRTEQRDSAMYRCASSPDTSVYNEQFFGPGTRLTVL.

The chain joins TRBV5-1 to TRBJ2-3; maybe TRBD2 (5 bases). Trimming stripped 4 bases from V and 2 bases from J, with 8 bases between. The CDR3 has 13 amino acids. From germline, CDR1 is SGHRS and CDR2 YFSETQ. The CDR3 coding sequence is TGCGCCAGCAGCCGGGAACACACAGATACGCAGTATTTT. This gives the protein CASSREHTDTQYF.

The chain links TRBV11-2 to TRBJ1-2; D gene unclear. The CDR3 sequence is 14 residues long. CDR1 and CDR2 from the germline V gene are SGHAT and FQNNGV. The V end was cut by 1 base, the J end by 5 bases, with 11 bases between. CDR3 coding DNA: TGTGCCAGCAGCTTAGTTGGAGGTGATTATGGCTACACCTTC. It translates to CASSLVGGDYGYTF.

The chain carries TRBV15 and TRBJ2-7, with 11 bases fitting TRBD1. J was trimmed by 5 bases and V by 5 bases; bases with no gene match: 2. Looked up from germline, CDR1 is LNHNV and CDR2 is YYDKDF (reference sequence). The CDR3 loop spans 13 amino acids. Here the CDR3 reads CATSWTGGNEQYF. CDR3 coding DNA: TGTGCCACCAGCTGGACAGGGGGCAACGAGCAGTACTTC.

The chain carries TRBV7-6 and TRBJ2-1, with 8 nucleotides matching TRBD2. Looked up from germline, CDR1 is SGHVS and CDR2 is FNYEAQ. Trimming cost V 5 bases and J 8 bases; bases outside gene matches: 11. The CDR3 contains 15 residues. The CDR3 nucleotides are TGTGCCAGCAGCGTCTCGGGGGGGCTGTCGTATGAGCAGTTCTTC. Its translation: CASSVSGGLSYEQFF.

In its sample, this clone is medium-sized. This chain uses TRBV28 with TRBJ1-5; 8 bases line up with TRBD1. V lost 6 bases, J lost 7 bases, and 17 bases stayed unmatched. CDR1 and CDR2 from the germline V gene are MDHEN and SYDVKM. CDR3 length: 17 amino acids. CDR3 residues: CASSRRYRGKEGQPQHF. For the CDR3, the DNA is TGTGCCAGCAGCCGCAGGTACAGGGGGAAGGAAGGCCAGCCCCAGCATTTT.

The rearrangement links TRBV27 to TRBJ1-5; no reliable D call. Trimming removed 4 bases at V and 3 bases at J, with 13 bases between. This CDR3 is built from 15 residues. Germline V CDR1 and CDR2: MNHEY, SMNVEV (reference sequence). The CDR3 nucleotides are TGTGCCAGCAGTTCCATCCCCGCAGACAATCAGCCCCAGCATTTT. Encoded protein: CASSSIPADNQPQHF.

The chain combines TRBV9 with TRBJ2-3, with 8 positions matching TRBD2. CDR1 SGDLS and CDR2 YYNGEE come from the germline V gene. With V trimmed by 0 bases and J by 2 bases, 5 bases remained unmatched. The CDR3 totals 16 residues. In nucleotides, the CDR3 is TGTGCCAGCAGCGTAGGGGTGCGGGAGGTCACAGATACGCAGTATTTT. Its protein is CASSVGVREVTDTQYF.

The chain recombines TRBV7-3 with TRBJ1-1; tentatively, D is TRBD1 (6 bases). This CDR3 is built from 17 residues. Germline V CDR1 and CDR2: SGHTA, FQGTGA. Trimming left V 5 bases short and J 6 bases short, with 25 bases between. CDR3 sequence (DNA): TGTGCCAGCAGCGAGCAGGGGATTTGGTGGGTAAAGGCTGAAGCTTTCTTT. It codes for CASSEQGIWWVKAEAFF.

The CDR3 nucleotides are TGTGCCAGCAGCGGGCGACAGGGTAGAGCTTTCTTT. It yields the protein CASSGRQGRAFF. The J gene is TRBJ1-1, the V gene TRBV11-2; 7 nucleotides agree with TRBD1. The CDR3 is made up of 12 amino acids. The V gene's germline CDR1 is SGHAT and CDR2 FQNNGV. Unmatched junction bases numbered 7, after V lost 5 bases and J lost 10 bases.

This sequence joins TRBV19 and TRBJ2-2; D might be TRBD1 (6 bases). V gave up 7 bases and J gave up 5 bases, with 14 bases separating them. The germline V gene encodes CDR1 LNHDA and CDR2 SQIVND (reference sequence). The CDR3 runs 14 residues. The CDR3 reads CASTGHDLTGELFF. The DNA of the CDR3 is TGTGCCAGTACGGGACACGATTTAACCGGGGAGCTGTTTTTT.

This clone has only one observation. The V gene is TRBV19, the J gene TRBJ2-5; D is perhaps TRBD2 (5 bases). The V and J ends lost 1 base and 2 bases respectively, with 11 bases between them. Per the germline V gene, CDR1 is LNHDA and CDR2 is SQIVND (reference sequence). This CDR3 is built from 15 residues. DNA of the CDR3: TGTGCCAGTAGTATAGTGGCGGGCTGGCAAGAGACCCAGTACTTC. Protein: CASSIVAGWQETQYF.

The chain joins TRBV13 to TRBJ1-2; D may be TRBD1 (5 bases). Looked up from germline, CDR1 is PRHDT and CDR2 is FYEKMQ (reference sequence). This CDR3 has 12 amino acids. V dropped 6 bases and J dropped 7 bases, with 12 bases sitting between them. CDR3 bases: TGTGCCAGCAGTCCAGGGAGGACTGGCTACACCTTC. It yields the protein CASSPGRTGYTF.

As to this clone: One end of the junction does not line up with germline, which may come from a read error. V is TRBV5-8 and J is TRBJ1-1; D uncertain. The CDR3 has 8 amino acids. Germline values: CDR1 SGHTS, CDR2 YDEGEE. Here the CDR3 DNA reads TGTGCCAGCAACTTGCGTGTCTTT. It encodes CASNLRVF.

J is TRBJ1-1 and V is TRBV19; 9 bases are a match to TRBD1. The CDR3 contains 15 residues. Germline values: CDR1 LNHDA, CDR2 SQIVND (reference sequence). With 5 bases clipped from V and 3 bases from J, the junction kept 7 bases outside the gene matches. The CDR3 DNA is TGTGCCAGTAGTGGTCGGGACAGGGCATACACTGAAGCTTTCTTT. Translating gives CASSGRDRAYTEAFF.

The chain employs TRBV12-5 and TRBJ1-1, with TRBD1 matching over 8 bases. CDR3 length: 16 amino acids. The V and J ends lost 3 bases and 4 bases, in that order; junction bases with no gene match: 10. Germline V gene lookup returns CDR1 LGHNT and CDR2 FRNRAP. CDR3 sequence: CASGFGTGGGGTEAFF. CDR3 nucleotides: TGTGCTAGTGGTTTTGGGACAGGTGGAGGGGGCACTGAAGCTTTCTTT.

This rearrangement joins TRBV2 to TRBJ2-7, with D tentatively TRBD1 (6 bases). This CDR3 comprises 12 residues. The germline V gene has CDR1 SNHLY and CDR2 FYNNEI. With 6 bases removed from V and 4 bases from J, the gap between germline ends came to 10 bases. The CDR3 DNA follows: TGTGCCAGCAGGGACAGAGTATACGAGCAGTACTTC. Translated: CASRDRVYEQYF.

The V call is TRBV6-6, the J call TRBJ2-7; TRBD1 might be the D (5 bases). CDR1 is MNHNY, CDR2 SVGAGI, per germline (reference sequence). The V end was cut by 5 bases, the J end by 3 bases, with 8 bases between. This CDR3 has 12 amino acids. CDR3 protein: CASSRQYYEQYF. The CDR3 coding sequence is TGTGCCAGCAGTAGACAGTACTACGAGCAGTACTTC.

The genes are TRBV19 and TRBJ1-2; perhaps TRBD1 as D (6 bases). The CDR3 loop spans 15 amino acids. Trimming took 5 bases from V and 0 from J, leaving 13 bases between them. From germline, CDR1 is LNHDA and CDR2 SQIVND (reference sequence). CDR3 residues: CASSPSTGPNYGYTF. As DNA, the CDR3 is TGTGCCAGTAGTCCCTCGACAGGACCTAACTATGGCTACACCTTC.

V is TRBV6-4 and J is TRBJ2-3, with 7 nucleotides matching TRBD2. The CDR3 spans 16 residues. Germline CDR1 and CDR2: MRHNA and SNTAGT. The ends lost 3 bases at V and 6 bases at J; junction bases unmatched: 12. The CDR3 sequence is CASSEGVSSGMDTQYF. CDR3 sequence (DNA): TGTGCCAGCAGTGAGGGCGTCTCTAGCGGTATGGATACGCAGTATTTT.

The genes are TRBV5-4 and TRBJ2-2, with TRBD2 as a possible D gene (5 bases). This CDR3 contains 14 residues. Trimming took off 3 bases at V and 5 bases at J, with 11 bases between the two ends. Germline V gene lookup returns CDR1 SGHNT and CDR2 YYREEE (reference sequence). DNA for the CDR3: TGTGCCAGCAGCTGGCGCGGGTCGACCGGGGAGCTGTTTTTT. This codes for CASSWRGSTGELFF.

This chain uses TRBV6-5 with TRBJ1-2; D gene uncertain. The length of the CDR3 is 12 residues. Trimming took 9 bases from V and 2 from J, leaving 10 bases between them. In germline, CDR1 is MNHEY, CDR2 SVGAGI. CDR3 region: CARRRENYGYTF. The CDR3 region has the DNA TGTGCCAGGCGGCGGGAGAACTATGGCTACACCTTC.

This clone was detected once. The gene calls are TRBV27 and TRBJ2-3; 8 bases map to TRBD1. Per germline, CDR1 MNHEY and CDR2 SMNVEV (reference sequence). Trimming at V came to 7 bases and at J to 4 bases, leaving 10 bases not matched to a gene. The CDR3 covers 15 residues. Written as DNA, the CDR3 is TGTGCCAGCACACGGACAGGGAGGTTAGCAGATACGCAGTATTTT. Translated, it gives CASTRTGRLADTQYF.

This clone showed up just a few times. The rearrangement links TRBV6-5 to TRBJ2-2; weak D call: TRBD2 (7 bases). Between the trimmed V and J ends, which lost 2 bases and 5 bases, there was a span of 12 bases. This CDR3 has 15 residues. The germline CDR1 and CDR2 sequences are MNHEY and SVGAGI. The CDR3 region is CASSYVKGGTGELFF. The CDR3 coding sequence is TGTGCCAGCAGTTACGTTAAGGGGGGGACCGGGGAGCTGTTTTTT.